The present T cell receptor (beta chain) was sequenced within a study of control samples from healthy donors and cancer patients. The data were produced by immunoSEQ multiplex PCR, yet TCRdb's version contains in-frame clones alone and is incomplete. The sample lists 190,000 or so clones, 85% to 95% occurring once. CDR3 size: 12 residues. V shed 4 bases and J shed 0 bases, with 4 bases lying between them. The germline V gene has CDR1 SQVTM and CDR2 ANQGSEA. The sample taken for sequencing was blood. The TCR originated in a man between 18 and 35 years old in good health. The V gene is TRBV29-1, the J gene TRBJ1-5; no reliable D call. The CDR3 reads CSVGFSNQPQHF. The CDR3 DNA sequence: TGCAGCGTTGGTTTTAGCAATCAGCCCCAGCATTTT.